One sample yielded the 27 T cell receptor beta chains listed below, sequenced in a study of CD8+ T cells in alopecia areata. The authors extracted RNA and reverse transcribed it into cDNA as the sequencing template. Profiling relied on immunoSEQ multiplex PCR, and the TCRdb table lists in-frame clones only, not all of them. Listed for the sample are roughly 260,000 clones, none seen a single time. Separation of pooled cutaneous lymph node cells was by sorting with CD4, CD8alpha, NKG2D, NKG2ACE and other markers. What was sequenced was CD4+ T cells sorted from a lymph node. The receptors originated from a C3H/HeJ mouse with alopecia areata. Mice of this strain are of MHC haplotype H2-k.

This clone was seen more than once but under ten times. The listed genes are named as in mouse. The read gets to within 4 residues of the CDR3 end, and the germline J gene fills in the rest. The genes are TRBV19 and TRBJ2-1; D is undetermined. The CDR3 totals 14 residues. Germline CDR1 FNHDT, CDR2 SITEND (reference sequence). Trimming stripped 6 bases from V and 1 base from J, with 11 bases between. The sequenced CDR3 bases are TGTGCCAGCACTCCGACAAAAAACTATGCT. Protein: CASTPTKNYA. The full-length CDR3 reads as CASTPTKNYAEQFF.

A note on this clone: The genes are named according to mouse. The sequenced fragment ends 4 residues before the CDR3 boundary, so the rest is inferred from the germline J gene. V gene TRBV1 combines with J gene TRBJ2-4; no clear D. This CDR3 comprises 12 residues. The V gene's germline CDR1 is NSQYPW and CDR2 LRSPGD (reference sequence). The CDR3 DNA, read in part, is TGCACCTGCAGTGCAAGGGAAAAC. Encoded protein: CTCSAREN. The CDR3 in full is CTCSARENTLYF.

The sample holds a few counts of this clone. Gene and germline names: mouse. The read terminates 4 residues before the CDR3 end, so the remaining end is supplied by the germline J gene. Other nucleotide sequences from this sample produce the same CDR3. The J gene is TRBJ2-2, the V gene TRBV5; the D gene is possibly TRBD1 (6 bases). Per germline, CDR1 LGHNA and CDR2 YNLKQL (reference sequence). The CDR3 runs 14 residues. Trimming removed 4 bases at V and 2 bases at J, with 8 bases between. The part of the CDR3 DNA that was read is TGTGCCAGCAGCCCTGGACAGAACACCGGG. Translated, it gives CASSPGQNTG. The complete CDR3 sequence is CASSPGQNTGQLYF.

This clone was counted a few times. Gene names refer to mouse genes. The observed sequence ends 3 residues before the CDR3 terminus, with the missing tail filled in from the germline J gene. The V and J genes are TRBV13-1 and TRBJ1-6, with 7 positions matching TRBD1. TRBJ1-6 belongs to the ORF category, with a function that is uncertain. The CDR3 has 12 residues. Germline V lookup: CDR1 NSHNY, CDR2 SYGAGN. V shed 3 bases and J 10 bases; nucleotides not matched to a gene: 1. CDR3 DNA, as far as it was read: TGTGCCAGCAGTGGGGACAGATCGCCC. As protein: CASSGDRSP. The full CDR3 is CASSGDRSPLYF.

Note on this clone: All gene names here are mouse names. The read finishes 4 residues shy of the CDR3 end, and the germline J gene is used to complete it. J is TRBJ2-7 and V is TRBV5; tentatively, D is TRBD1 (6 bases). The germline CDR1 and CDR2 sequences are LGHNA and YNLKQL (reference sequence). V was clipped by 2 bases and J by 2 bases, with 7 bases between them. The CDR3 covers 13 residues. The covered CDR3 bases are TGTGCCAGCAGCCAACAGGGGACCTAT. As protein: CASSQQGTY. From start to end, the CDR3 is CASSQQGTYEQYF.

This clone was seen a handful of times. Gene names are the mouse ones. Read coverage stops 4 residues before the CDR3 terminus; the germline J gene supplies the remainder. Other nucleotide sequences in the sample specify the same CDR3. The V and J genes are TRBV19 and TRBJ2-2, with 9 positions matching TRBD2. Looked up from germline, CDR1 is FNHDT and CDR2 is SITEND (reference sequence). This CDR3 region has 16 residues. Germline trimming cut 2 bases from V and 5 bases from J; bases unmatched to any gene: 7. Incomplete CDR3 DNA: TGTGCCAGCAGTATCCCAACTGGGGGGAATACCGGG. Translated: CASSIPTGGNTG. The complete CDR3 reads CASSIPTGGNTGQLYF.

Concerning this clone: The genes and germline here are from mouse. The read falls 4 residues short of the CDR3 end, and the missing part is taken from the germline J gene. The rearrangement links TRBV1 to TRBJ2-1, with 14 bases fitting TRBD2. Germline CDR1 NSQYPW, CDR2 LRSPGD (reference sequence). This CDR3 comprises 15 residues. The CDR3 sequence is CTCSGDWGGEAEQFF. CDR3 DNA, as far as it was read: TGCACCTGCAGTGGGGACTGGGGGGGCGAGGCT.

Note on this clone: Genes here carry mouse names. The CDR3 is cut off 4 residues early in the read; its end comes from the germline J gene. The chain employs TRBV29 and TRBJ1-2, with a weak D call TRBD1 (5 bases). The germline V gene has CDR1 MSHET and CDR2 SYDVDS. The CDR3 is 13 residues long. The CDR3 region is CASSFGGESDYTF. The sequenced part of the CDR3 DNA is TGTGCTAGCAGTTTTGGGGGAGAGTCC.

There are a few counts of this clone. Gene labels here are mouse ones. The sequenced fragment ends 4 residues before the CDR3 boundary, so the rest is inferred from the germline J gene. The chain recombines TRBV13-1 with TRBJ1-1, with D tentatively TRBD1 (6 bases). Germline V gene lookup returns CDR1 NSHNY and CDR2 SYGAGN. The CDR3 is 13 residues long. Trimming left V 5 bases short and J 3 bases short, with 11 bases between. This CDR3 is CASRVPGDTEVFF. CDR3 bases read: TGTGCCAGCAGAGTCCCAGGGGACACA.

This clone was seen more than once but under ten times. Genes and germline are mouse. The read comes to an end 4 residues before the CDR3 does, leaving the germline J gene to fill in the end. This chain uses TRBV19 with TRBJ2-2; 10 nucleotides line up with TRBD2. The germline CDR1 and CDR2 sequences are FNHDT and SITEND (reference sequence). The V gene end was trimmed by 0 bases and the J gene end by 2 bases; junction bases not matched to a gene: 4. The CDR3 consists of 17 residues. The sequenced CDR3 bases are TGTGCCAGCAGTATAGCTCGGGACTGGGGCAACACCGGG. Encoded protein: CASSIARDWGNTG. The CDR3 in its entirety is CASSIARDWGNTGQLYF.

In the case of this clone: Mouse gene names apply. The read is 4 residues too short to cover the CDR3 end, so that end is filled in from the germline J gene. The chain is built from TRBV13-2 and TRBJ2-1; 7 nucleotides match TRBD2. Germline V gene lookup returns CDR1 NNHNN and CDR2 SYGAGS (reference sequence). Trimming removed 2 bases from V and 1 base from J; junction bases left unmatched: 6. The CDR3 runs to 16 residues. CDR3 in amino acids: CASGEPLLGNYAEQFF. The CDR3 bases that were read are TGTGCCAGCGGTGAGCCCTTACTGGGGAACTATGCT.

With regard to this clone: Genes and germline come from the mouse. The part of the CDR3 DNA that was read is TGCACCTGCAGTGCAGGGGACAGGGTTCAAGAC. It specifies CTCSAGDRVQD. The whole CDR3 sequence reads CTCSAGDRVQDTQYF. J is TRBJ2-5 and V is TRBV1, with TRBD1 identical over 9 bases. The read terminates 4 residues before the CDR3 end, so the remaining end is supplied by the germline J gene. The germline CDR1 and CDR2 sequences are NSQYPW and LRSPGD (reference sequence). V lost 1 base to trimming and J lost 3 bases; unmatched junction nucleotides: 2. The CDR3 spans 15 residues. Full variable domain (missing parts from reference TRBV1 and TRBJ2-5): VTLLEQNPRWRLVPRGQAVNLRCILKNSQYPWMSWYQQDLQKQLQWLFTLRSPGDKEVKSLPGADYLATRVTDTELRLQVANMSQGRTLYCTCSAGDRVQDTQYFGPGTRLLVL.

On this clone itself: The germline and genes are mouse ones. The CDR3 end is not reached by the read, which stops 4 residues before it; the germline J gene fills it in. The J gene is TRBJ2-1, the V gene TRBV19; 10 positions match TRBD1. The germline gives CDR1 FNHDT, CDR2 SITEND (reference sequence). This CDR3 is 15 amino acids long. Trimming removed 5 bases from V and 5 bases from J; junction bases left unmatched: 7. Incomplete CDR3 DNA: TGTGCCAGCAGGAGAGACAGGGGGCGAGATGCT. This translates into CASRRDRGRDA. The whole CDR3 protein reads CASRRDRGRDAEQFF. The complete variable domain, with remaining parts taken from reference TRBV19 and TRBJ2-1, reads GGIITQTPKFLIGQEGQKLTLKCQQNFNHDTMYWYRQDSGKGLRLIYYSITENDLQKGDLSEGYDASREKKSSFSLTVTSAQKNEMAVFLCASRRDRGRDAEQFFGPGTRLTVL.

As for this clone: The genes and germline here are from mouse. The CDR3 end falls 4 residues outside the read, so it is completed with the germline J gene. This rearrangement joins TRBV5 to TRBJ2-7; maybe TRBD1 (6 bases). Germline-derived CDR1 and CDR2 are LGHNA and YNLKQL (reference sequence). The CDR3 length is 13 residues. Incomplete CDR3 DNA: TGTGCCAGCAGCCAAACAGGGTTGGAT. This translates into CASSQTGLD. The CDR3 in full is CASSQTGLDEQYF.

This clone has more than one count but fewer than ten. The genes and germline here are from mouse. The missing CDR3 end, 4 residues past where the read stops, is filled in from the germline J gene. The genes are TRBV19 and TRBJ2-7, with 10 bases matching TRBD1. J lost 2 bases, V lost 4 bases, and 3 bases had no gene match. The germline gives CDR1 FNHDT, CDR2 SITEND (reference sequence). CDR3 length: 14 amino acids. The CDR3 is CASSDRGRPYEQYF. The CDR3 DNA, read in part, is TGTGCCAGCAGTGACAGGGGGCGCCCCTAT.

The sample holds many counts of this clone. Any gene name here is a mouse gene name. The read ends 4 residues early relative to the CDR3; the germline J gene fills the gap. This CDR3 is also generated by other DNA sequences in the sample. J is TRBJ2-3 and V is TRBV19; D is possibly TRBD2 (5 bases). The CDR3 is 14 residues long. Trimming pared 2 bases from V and 0 bases from J, leaving 7 bases between. CDR1 is FNHDT and CDR2 is SITEND in the germline V gene (reference sequence). Here the CDR3 reads CASSIWGSAETLYF. The sequenced CDR3 bases are TGTGCCAGCAGTATTTGGGGTAGTGCAGAA.

A few counts support this clone. Gene and germline names: mouse. The read ends 4 residues before the CDR3 terminus; that terminus is restored from the germline J gene. The rearrangement joins TRBV13-1 to TRBJ2-5; D is uncertain. There are 13 residues in the CDR3. Per the germline V gene, CDR1 is NSHNY and CDR2 is SYGAGN. Trimming removed 1 base at V and 3 bases at J, with 6 bases between. The DNA read from the CDR3 is TGTGCCAGCAGTGATCAGGAGCAAGAC. This gives the protein CASSDQEQD. The CDR3 as a whole reads CASSDQEQDTQYF.

Regarding this clone: All gene names here are mouse names. The DNA read from the CDR3 is TGTGCCAGCAGCCTCCCTTCACTGGGGCAAAACACCGGG. This sequence encodes CASSLPSLGQNTG. The whole CDR3 sequence is CASSLPSLGQNTGQLYF. The rearrangement joins TRBV5 to TRBJ2-2; 7 bases fit TRBD2. The CDR3 end lies 4 residues beyond the end of the read and is filled in from the germline J gene. Germline V gives CDR1 LGHNA, CDR2 YNLKQL (reference sequence). V was clipped by 4 bases and J by 1 base; unmatched bases: 9. CDR3 length: 17 residues.

Comment on this clone: Each gene name is a mouse one. The CDR3 extends 4 residues past the end of the read, so its final part is completed from the germline J gene. The rearrangement links TRBV13-2 to TRBJ2-4, with a tentative D call TRBD1 (6 bases). This CDR3 spans 14 amino acids. Germline V gene lookup returns CDR1 NNHNN and CDR2 SYGAGS (reference sequence). The ends were cut back, 2 bases at V and 0 bases at J, with 7 bases in the middle. The CDR3 sequence is CASGEQGSQNTLYF. The CDR3 bases that were read are TGTGCCAGCGGTGAGCAGGGGAGTCAAAAC.

As concerns this clone: The gene names here belong to mouse. The sequence runs out 4 residues before the end of the CDR3; the remainder is reconstructed from the germline J gene. Other DNA sequences from this sample encode an identical CDR3 as well. The J gene is TRBJ1-1, the V gene TRBV31, with 7 positions matching TRBD1. The CDR3 runs 13 residues. Germline V gives CDR1 GKSSPN, CDR2 SITVG. The V segment lost 3 bases and the J segment 1 base; nucleotides outside the gene matches: 2. The CDR3 loop reads CAWSRQGNTEVFF. Partial CDR3 DNA: TGTGCCTGGAGCCGACAGGGAAACACA.

In its sample, this clone was seen a few times. Genes and germline are mouse. The read is 4 residues too short to cover the CDR3 end, so that end is filled in from the germline J gene. Other DNA sequences from this sample encode an identical CDR3 as well. The chain has TRBV5 and TRBJ2-2; 8 nucleotides match TRBD2. The CDR3 is 16 amino acids. The V gene end was trimmed by 0 bases and the J gene end by 3 bases; junction bases not matched to a gene: 3. The germline CDR1 and CDR2 sequences are LGHNA and YNLKQL (reference sequence). The CDR3 loop is CASSQERGGDTGQLYF. The part of the CDR3 DNA that was read is TGTGCCAGCAGCCAAGAACGGGGGGGCGACACCGGG.

This clone was seen a few times. Gene names and germline refer to mouse. The read finishes 4 residues shy of the CDR3 end, and the germline J gene is used to complete it. V and J are TRBV4 and TRBJ2-7; D perhaps matches TRBD1 (5 bases). The CDR3 extends over 13 amino acids. The germline gives CDR1 LGHDT, CDR2 YNNKQL (reference sequence). With 5 bases removed from V and 0 bases from J, the gap between germline ends came to 8 bases. The sequenced part of the CDR3 DNA is TGTGCCAGCAGCCACAGGAGCTCCTAT. Protein product: CASSHRSSY. The whole CDR3 region reads CASSHRSSYEQYF.

This clone was seen more than once but under ten times. Gene names are the mouse ones. Read sequence stops 3 residues before the CDR3 end, and the germline J gene provides the missing end. This sample also contains other DNA sequences that code for the same CDR3. The chain is built from TRBV1 and TRBJ1-6; TRBD1 matches at 8 bases. TRBJ1-6 is classed as an ORF, of uncertain function. V was clipped by 3 bases and J by 7 bases; unmatched bases: 2. The CDR3 runs 14 residues. Germline V gene sequence: CDR1 NSQYPW, CDR2 LRSPGD (reference sequence). The CDR3 DNA, read in part, is TGCACCTGCAGTGCCAGGGGGCGAAATTCGCCC. It codes for CTCSARGRNSP. Given in full, the CDR3 is CTCSARGRNSPLYF.

About this clone itself: Mouse gene names and germline throughout. The read gets to within 4 residues of the CDR3 end, and the germline J gene fills in the rest. The same CDR3 also results from other DNA sequences found in this sample. J is TRBJ1-1 and V is TRBV5, with 9 bases lining up with TRBD1. This CDR3 has 15 amino acids. Germline-derived CDR1 and CDR2 are LGHNA and YNLKQL (reference sequence). With 4 bases clipped from V and 3 bases from J, the junction kept 6 bases outside the gene matches. CDR3 region: CASSPQGARDTEVFF. The CDR3 DNA, read in part, is TGTGCCAGCAGCCCACAGGGGGCGCGGGACACA.

Of note for this clone: Gene labels here are mouse ones. The observed sequence ends 4 residues before the CDR3 terminus, with the missing tail filled in from the germline J gene. The sample carries other DNA sequences with the same CDR3. The rearrangement uses TRBV1 and TRBJ2-1; 9 bases are a match to TRBD1. CDR1 and CDR2 (germline): NSQYPW, LRSPGD (reference sequence). The CDR3 covers 14 residues. The CDR3 sequence is CTCSAGQGGAEQFF. CDR3 DNA (partial): TGCACCTGCAGTGCGGGACAGGGAGGCGCT.

A note on this clone: Here the gene names and germline are mouse. The read falls 4 residues short of the CDR3 end, and the missing part is taken from the germline J gene. The same CDR3 can be traced to other DNA sequences in this sample. The rearrangement uses TRBV13-3 and TRBJ2-5; TRBD2 matches 11 bases. The CDR3 loop spans 14 amino acids. The germline V gene encodes CDR1 NNHDY and CDR2 SYVADS. The CDR3 region is CASSGTGGPDTQYF. The part of the CDR3 DNA that was read is TGTGCCAGCAGTGGGACTGGGGGGCCAGAC. Complete variable domain (other parts from reference TRBV13-3 and TRBJ2-5): EAAVTQSPRSKVAVTGGKVTLSCHQTNNHDYMYWYRQDTGHGLRLIHYSYVADSTEKGDIPDGYKASRPSQENFSLILELASLSQTAVYFCASSGTGGPDTQYFGPGTRLLVL.

For this clone: The genes are named according to mouse. The read finishes 4 residues shy of the CDR3 end, and the germline J gene is used to complete it. V gene TRBV13-1 combines with J gene TRBJ1-1; D is unresolved. With 3 bases removed from V and 3 bases from J, the gap between germline ends came to 9 bases. The CDR3 has 13 residues. CDR1 is NSHNY, CDR2 SYGAGN, per germline. The DNA read from the CDR3 is TGTGCCAGCAGTGGGTCCTCAGACACA. Translated, it gives CASSGSSDT. Given in full, the CDR3 is CASSGSSDTEVFF.